This T cell receptor (beta chain) was profiled in a study of blood T cells in healthy people across ages. The amount of total RNA extracted per sample was at least 6 micrograms. In regard to this clonotype: Its antigen is unknown.

CDR3 length: 17 amino acids. Germline loops: CDR1 SGHAT, CDR2 FQNNGV. The V and J ends lost 4 bases and 3 bases, in that order; junction bases with no gene match: 10. Primed by a sample-barcoded 5' primer and a J-beta primer mix, a second PCR proceeded for about 7 to 11 cycles. TCRdb reanalysed the 5' RACE reads using MiXCR and keeps one entry per CDR3 protein. The table has 1.2 million to 1.5 million distinct CDR3 sequences, 45% to 70% seen once. Overall study results and limits: Age showed a roughly linear inverse relationship with TCR beta diversity per million T cells.

The rearrangement uses TRBV11-2 and TRBJ2-3; 10 nucleotides match TRBD1. Material: blood. The source is a man aged 18 to 30 in good health. The CDR3 reads CASSSPGTGVRTDTQYF. CDR3 nucleotides: TGTGCCAGCAGCTCCCCTGGGACAGGGGTTCGGACAGATACGCAGTATTTT. Based on the CDR3 plus reference TRBV11-2 and TRBJ2-3, the full variable domain is EAGVAQSPRYKIIEKRQSVAFWCNPISGHATLYWYQQILGQGPKLLIQFQNNGVVDDSQLPKDRFSAERLKGVDSTLKIQPAKLEDSAVYLCASSSPGTGVRTDTQYFGPGTRLTVL.